This passage covers 16 T cell receptor beta chains from one sample sequenced in a study of response to subunit inactivated influenza vaccine. MiXCR was run by TCRdb on the RT-PCR reads, yielding one entry per CDR3 protein. Of under 550,000 distinct CDR3 sequences in the sample, less than 10% were seen once. The material sequenced was PBMCs from blood, taken around 25 months after vaccination. Receptor source: a man aged 45 to 70 who received an inactivated influenza vaccine.

Turning to this clonotype: Compared with germline, one end of the junction differs, possibly owing to a read error. This chain uses TRBV20-1 with TRBJ2-7; maybe TRBD2 (6 bases). Germline V gene data show CDR1 as DFQATT and CDR2 as SNEGSKA (reference sequence). This CDR3 is built from 9 residues. CDR3 sequence (DNA): TGCAGTGCTAGCTCCCTAGCGCACTTC. Encoded protein: CSASSLAHF.

This chain connects TRBV7-6 to TRBJ2-5; D gene ambiguous. The CDR3 length is 14 residues. Germline CDR1 and CDR2: SGHVS and FNYEAQ. V was trimmed by 2 bases and J by 0 bases, leaving 7 bases between them. The CDR3 here is CASSLLPYQETQYF. DNA for the CDR3: TGTGCCAGCAGCTTACTACCGTACCAAGAGACCCAGTACTTC.

There are a few counts of this clonotype. This chain links TRBV4-1 with TRBJ2-5; D remains ambiguous. Trimming pared 2 bases from V and 7 bases from J, leaving 14 bases between. The CDR3 spans 14 residues. Germline-derived CDR1 and CDR2 are MGHRA and YSYEKL. The CDR3 here is CASSQPGRRGTQYF. CDR3 bases: TGCGCCAGCAGCCAACCAGGCAGAAGAGGGACCCAGTACTTC.

The J gene is TRBJ2-1, the V gene TRBV12-3 or TRBV12-4, with 10 bases matching TRBD2. Germline trimming cut 2 bases from V and 6 bases from J; bases unmatched to any gene: 7. CDR3 length: 16 amino acids. In DNA, the CDR3 is TGTGCCAGCAGTTTATCAGCGGGAGGGTTGGGCAATGAGCAGTTCTTC. It translates to CASSLSAGGLGNEQFF.

This clonotype has a count of ten or more. J is TRBJ2-1 and V is TRBV20-1; D is unclear. The CDR3 runs to 11 residues. V was cut by 2 bases and J by 8 bases, with 7 bases left in between. Germline lookup yields CDR1 DFQATT and CDR2 SNEGSKA (reference sequence). As DNA, the CDR3 is TGCAGTGCTAGACTATGGGATGAGCAGTTCTTC. It specifies CSARLWDEQFF.

This clonotype was detected ten times or more. The J gene is TRBJ2-5, the V gene TRBV20-1; 8 bases fit TRBD1. From germline, CDR1 is DFQATT and CDR2 SNEGSKA (reference sequence). The CDR3 covers 14 residues. J was trimmed by 0 bases and V by 3 bases; bases with no gene match: 3. CDR3 sequence: CSASTGGNQETQYF. The CDR3 nucleotides are TGCAGTGCTAGCACAGGGGGTAACCAAGAGACCCAGTACTTC.

This clonotype was observed a handful of times. The chain links TRBV6-5 to TRBJ2-7; D is unclear. V shed 10 bases and J shed 6 bases, with 16 bases lying between them. The length of the CDR3 is 12 residues. CDR1 MNHEY and CDR2 SVGAGI come from the germline V gene. The CDR3 here is CATQGLALEQYF. The CDR3 DNA sequence: TGTGCCACCCAAGGGCTGGCCCTCGAGCAGTACTTC.

This clonotype was seen only a few times. The J gene is TRBJ2-2, the V gene TRBV9; weak D call: TRBD2 (6 bases). The CDR3 is made up of 14 amino acids. Germline V CDR1 and CDR2: SGDLS, YYNGEE. Trimming pared 0 bases from V and 6 bases from J, leaving 9 bases between. The CDR3 sequence: CASSVVGGSGELFF. Written as DNA, the CDR3 is TGTGCCAGCAGCGTAGTCGGGGGTTCCGGGGAGCTGTTTTTT.

This clonotype showed up many times. The CDR3 DNA reads TGTGCCAGCAGCAGGACTAGCGGGACGGTAGATACGCAGTATTTT. Encoded protein: CASSRTSGTVDTQYF. This chain uses TRBV5-5 with TRBJ2-3; the match to TRBD2 covers 12 bases. Germline V gene data show CDR1 as SGHKS and CDR2 as YYEKEE (reference sequence). V shed 4 bases, J shed 5 bases, and the junction held 5 bases outside the gene matches. The CDR3 has 15 residues.

This clonotype was recorded a few times. The chain recombines TRBV24-1 with TRBJ2-5, with no clear D. From germline, CDR1 is KGHDR and CDR2 SFDVKD. The V and J ends lost 2 bases and 0 bases respectively, with 6 bases between them. The CDR3 contains 14 residues. For the CDR3, the DNA is TGTGCCACCAGTGATTCCCGGTACCAAGAGACCCAGTACTTC. It yields the protein CATSDSRYQETQYF.

This clonotype was recorded many times. The chain is built from TRBV19 and TRBJ2-1; D perhaps matches TRBD1 (6 bases). The germline V gene encodes CDR1 LNHDA and CDR2 SQIVND (reference sequence). The CDR3 has 13 amino acids. Trimming pared 6 bases from V and 10 bases from J, leaving 16 bases between. CDR3 protein: CASRLTGLKEQFF. The DNA for the CDR3 is TGTGCCAGTAGACTGACAGGCTTGAAGGAGCAGTTCTTC.

The chain joins TRBV5-1 to TRBJ2-3; TRBD2 aligns across 8 bases. J gave up 6 bases and V 1 base, and 19 bases lay outside the gene matches. There are 19 residues in the CDR3. Germline V gene sequence: CDR1 SGHRS, CDR2 YFSETQ. CDR3 nucleotides: TGCGCCAGCAGCTTGAATAGGAGAACTAGCGGCCGGCTAGGGGATACGCAGTATTTT. Encoded protein: CASSLNRRTSGRLGDTQYF.

This clonotype has a count of ten or more. The V call is TRBV5-1, the J call TRBJ1-1; tentative D call: TRBD1 (5 bases). From germline, CDR1 is SGHRS and CDR2 YFSETQ. V lost 4 bases and J 0 bases, leaving 10 bases between the germline ends. The CDR3 loop spans 14 amino acids. Written as DNA, the CDR3 is TGCGCCAGCAGCCGGGACGGCTTGAACACTGAAGCTTTCTTT. It encodes CASSRDGLNTEAFF.

This clonotype was counted only a few times. The chain is built from TRBV28 and TRBJ1-2; 9 bases are a match to TRBD1. Germline CDR1 MDHEN, CDR2 SYDVKM. Trimming cost V 5 bases and J 7 bases; bases outside gene matches: 8. The CDR3 is made up of 14 amino acids. The CDR3 DNA sequence: TGTGCCAGCAGTCTAGGGGACAGGGAGGCTGGCTACACCTTC. As protein: CASSLGDREAGYTF.

This clonotype was seen many times. The rearrangement uses TRBV7-3 and TRBJ2-1; 8 bases agree with TRBD2. Per the germline V gene, CDR1 is SGHTA and CDR2 is FQGTGA. J lost 0 bases, V lost 1 base, and 20 bases had no gene match. CDR3 length equals 22 residues. CDR3 loop: CASSLSTTQVAGPLSSYNEQFF. CDR3 coding DNA: TGTGCCAGCAGCTTAAGCACCACGCAGGTAGCGGGACCCCTGAGCTCCTACAATGAGCAGTTCTTC.

The chain links TRBV5-1 to TRBJ2-7, with D possibly matching TRBD2 (5 bases). Trimming cost V 7 bases and J 4 bases, with 18 bases left between them. The CDR3 loop spans 14 amino acids. The germline CDR1 and CDR2 sequences are SGHRS and YFSETQ. CDR3 DNA sequence: TGCGCCAGCGACTCGGGGTCTGGGTCATACGAGCAGTACTTC. Residues: CASDSGSGSYEQYF.